These 2 T cell receptor beta chains originate from one sample sequenced in a study of T-cell reconstitution after alpha-beta-depleted transplantation in children. Preparing the TCRbeta library involved the use of unique molecular identifiers. TCRdb reanalysed the PCR reads using MiXCR and keeps one entry per CDR3 protein. The sample yields about 230,000 distinct CDR3 sequences, roughly a tenth seen once. The material sequenced was PBMCs from the stem cell graft donor, taken from the stem cell graft. The receptors derive from a human donor who donated a stem cell graft to a child with acute lymphoblastic leukemia.

This clonotype was detected only a few times. The chain employs TRBV5-1 and TRBJ1-1, with D hard to call. This CDR3 region has 14 residues. The ends were cut back, 0 bases at V and 6 bases at J, with 12 bases in the middle. The V gene's germline CDR1 is SGHRS and CDR2 YFSETQ. CDR3 bases: TGCGCCAGCAGCTTGGAATCGAACGGGGCTGAAGCTTTCTTT. It specifies CASSLESNGAEAFF.

This clonotype was counted many times. The chain links TRBV27 to TRBJ2-7; 12 nucleotides agree with TRBD2. After removal of 5 bases from V and 2 bases from J, the junction contained 4 bases not matched to a gene. Germline CDR1 reads MNHEY; CDR2 reads SMNVEV (reference sequence). This CDR3 is built from 15 residues. The CDR3 loop reads CASSLTSGGTYEQYF. DNA of the CDR3: TGTGCCAGCAGTCTTACTAGCGGGGGGACCTACGAGCAGTACTTC.